Listed here is a single T cell receptor (beta chain). The target of this receptor is not known. There are no base qualities to consult, and no much larger clone falls within one base. The cohort consisted of more than 650 healthy bone marrow donors. At the time of sampling, all cohort members were nominally healthy, though unrecorded immune exposures were likely present. The donor tested CMV seronegative, placing the donor among the 300 to 400 seronegative members of the cohort. A peripheral blood sample was provided by each donor, and peripheral blood mononuclear cells were used for TCR beta sequencing. The Qiagen DNeasy Blood Extraction Kit was used to extract genomic DNA from the blood cell samples. The source of the sample is a study of cytomegalovirus exposure and HLA in healthy donors (dated by TCRdb to 2017 to 2019). In terms of the full investigation: An earlier analysis of about 530 of the donors reported approximately 300 Gb of sequence data and approximately 120 million unique TCR beta sequences obtained from some 170 million T cells. To predict cytomegalovirus infection status, the study brought together high-throughput TCR immunosequencing, statistical association of individual TCRs with disease status, and machine learning. An early release that covered approximately 600 HLA-typed donors contained about 290 gigabases of sequencing data and 75 million to 100 million unique TCR sequences. The number of donors typed differed by locus, with 629-630 for A, B, C, DRB1 and DQB1, around 560 for DQA1, some 570 for DPA1, and over 400 for DPB1. An earlier analysis of around 540 of the donors applied high-throughput TCR beta sequencing to assess whether each TCR beta V gene segment acted as functional or pseudogenic. All discovery cohort repertoires had been generated using a single sequencing platform. Among some 410 genotyped donors of the cohort, an average of around 220,000 unique TCR beta nucleotide sequences was sequenced per donor, of which roughly 17% were non-productive. Rather than drawing on any new phenotypic data, the later analysis identified candidate immune exposures from TCR beta sequences and the way those sequences occurred across donors. Besides the first cohort of 666 subjects, a separate validation cohort made up of roughly 120 different subjects was used. Both class I and class II loci were covered by HLA typing, at four-digit resolution. Of the 398 genotyped donors, around 81% fell in the genetic ancestry cluster associated with self-reported Caucasian donors. Donor age, sex, ethnicity and CMV serostatus were compiled together with the repertoire data. To study patterns of TCR occurrence, a later analysis re-analyzed previously published TCR beta repertoires from 500 to 850 donors and added high-resolution HLA genotyping. A later genetic analysis used genome-wide SNP genotypes for about 65% of the roughly 700 donors, treating that subset as a discovery cohort. The study used immunosequencing to profile the T cell repertoires of 666 subjects and linked those repertoires to cytomegalovirus serostatus. Several DR-DQ haplotypes were handled as single units for association and clustering because linkage in the cohort was strong. The study aimed to test whether signatures of past pathogen exposure could be identified by cataloging public T cell receptors.

CDR1 SGDLS and CDR2 YYNGEE were looked up in the germline V gene. The junction shows trimming of 4 bases on V and 1 base on J, and the gene matches do not reach 16 bases of it. Taken from cysteine to phenylalanine, the CDR3 has 20 residues. Only the CDR3 part of the read is kept: 60 bases, read in frame from the first base. The study at large found these results: Linkage disequilibrium might explain the correlated functional status among segregating V segments, but an unknown experimental factor could not be excluded. Most TCR sequences were seen in very few donors, while some public TCRs were found in many individuals. CMV serostatus was the only immune exposure information available for the cohort. Sequencing depth was assumed to be roughly uniform across donors in the presence/absence analyses, though that assumption may not hold. A later genetic analysis reported fewer N-insertions in productive TCRs among donors in an Asian-associated ancestry cluster than the 666-donor mean. In this cohort, only TCR beta chains were sequenced, and detectable features were limited by the absence of alpha or paired-chain data. In an earlier analysis of about 600 of the donors, most TCR beta V segments appeared in productive rearrangements about 87% or about 30% of the time, broadly matching IMGT annotations. The earlier analysis of around 600 of the donors excluded some 15 rarely observed V segments, including chromosome 9 orphons, because counts were too low. Most CMV-associated TCR beta chains appeared to be HLA-restricted in a later analysis, and the HLA associations seemed to be driven largely by CMV exposure. Strong co-occurrence of HLA alleles, especially DR and DQ, made assigning TCR associations to individual alleles difficult. The classifier was reported to diagnose cytomegalovirus status with high specificity and sensitivity in both the original and validation cohorts. A later analysis found that HLA-associated TCR beta chains were more clonally expanded and had lower generation probabilities than equally common non-associated chains. The study gave a list of over 150 TCR beta chains associated with cytomegalovirus. At a false discovery rate of 0.05, a later analysis linked some 18,000 TCR beta sequences to specific HLA alleles. A cluster of highly shared sequence variants was judged likely to represent a technical artifact of the sequencing pipeline. In a later analysis, TCR association rates were found to vary across HLA loci, with the most associated TCRs seen for DRB1 alleles and the fewest for HLA-C alleles. A further reported finding was that TCR beta sequences accurately predicted the HLA-A and HLA-B alleles for most subjects in the first cohort. Some IMGT-functional V segments, including TRBV6-2 and TRBV6-3, could not be distinguished by the 87-base-pair reads and were therefore excluded. In a later analysis, several top co-occurrence clusters were reported to appear linked to parvovirus B19, influenza, CMV and Epstein-Barr virus. Because HLA typing was missing for some donors at each locus, association tests included only the typed subset. A few of the identified cytomegalovirus-associated TCR beta chains were confirmed in vitro to be specific for cytomegalovirus antigens. An association between a missense DCLRE1C variant and V-gene and J-gene trimming of TCR beta chains was found in a later genetic analysis and replicated in an independent cohort. The authors suggested that the approach could potentially be extended to other disease states and immunological phenotypes.

The receptor library was made with the immunoSEQ multiplex PCR assay. For the multiplex PCR, a mixture combining 60 forward primers for TCR Vbeta segments and 13 reverse primers for TCR Jbeta segments was used. A multiplex PCR assay on genomic DNA amplified the CDR3 region of rearranged TCR beta genes. The amplified TCR beta libraries were sequenced on the Illumina HiSeq System as 87-base-pair reads. Concerning the study's data processing: Across the roughly 670 repertoires, a later analysis counted 78 million or so unique TCR beta chains, 8.5 million to 12 million of which were shared by at least two donors. Raw reads were error-corrected and collapsed into unique sequences by a nearest-neighbor algorithm in which closely related sequences were merged to remove PCR and sequencing errors. Alignment of CDR3 sequences to IMGT reference sequences was used to assign V, D and J gene segments. Each retained sequence needed at least a six-nucleotide match to both a V gene segment and a J gene segment. A rearrangement was called productive if the CDR3 had no stop codons and remained in frame with V and J, and every other rearrangement was called non-productive. CDR3 was defined by IMGT convention, running from the second conserved V-encoded cysteine to the conserved J-encoded phenylalanine. In an earlier analysis of approximately 500 of the donors, sequences lacking an unambiguous match to a single V gene segment were excluded. An earlier analysis of a few hundred of the donors classified V segments as functional when productive rearrangements were above 56.7% and as segregating when the standard deviation between donors was above 5%. To diagnose cytomegalovirus status from the catalog of TCR beta chain sequences, a statistical classification framework was built. V and J gene assignment, in a later analysis, came from comparing TCR nucleotide sequences with IMGT/GENE-DB human TR gene sequences. A later analysis assigned CDR3 sequences and most-parsimonious VDJ recombination scenarios with the TCRdist pipeline. In a later analysis, each TCR beta chain was defined by its CDR3 amino acid sequence together with its V-gene family, and reads without a unique V-gene family were excluded. A later analysis removed roughly 590 highly shared, low-generation-probability nucleotide sequences to deal with suspected cross-contamination and a sequencing artifact. A later analysis calculated a clonal expansion index for each public chain from normalized within-repertoire ranks of inferred template counts. A later analysis computed generation probabilities with a VDJ recombination model fitted to out-of-frame rearrangements, and checked the results against IGoR. Hypergeometric tests were used in a later analysis to score TCR-TCR, TCR-HLA and TCR-CMV co-occurrence, with a repertoire-size bias correction applied to the TCR pairs. To estimate false discovery rates, a later analysis permuted the HLA or CMV assignments 20 times. In a later analysis, co-occurring TCRs were grouped with DBSCAN, and TCRdist sequence similarity was added when clustering was performed within HLA-allele-positive subsets. For co-occurrence clustering, repertoires with fewer than 30,000 or more than 120,000 public chains were excluded, along with about five repertoires with anomalous nucleotide sharing. TCRdb's version of the immuneACCESS table is confined to in-frame rearrangements and falls short of the full clone set. An unresolved V gene accounts for under half of the shortfall where checked; the remainder is of unknown origin. V and J calls and clone size are as listed in that table; D and trimming were resolved from the DNA. For this sample the table gives 100,000 to 140,000 clones, of which 81% were detected only once. The ten largest account for approximately 2% of the sample.

The V and J genes are TRBV9 and TRBJ2-4; TRBD2 agrees with 11 junctional bases. Material for sequencing was PBMCs. The source is a man aged 25-45 years in good health and CMV-seronegative. The DNA sequence is TGTGCCAGCAGCCCCCGGACTAGCGGGTTACACGGAAGGGCCAAAAACATTCAGTACTTC. This is translated as CASSPRTSGLHGRAKNIQYF.